This TCR beta chain was captured by sequencing in a study of early T cells in non-severe SARS-CoV-2 infection. Study-level background: Chains from this unsorted whole-blood bulk RNA could not be paired.

This CDR3 contains 15 residues. The V segment lost 6 bases and the J segment 0 bases; nucleotides outside the gene matches: 6. Germline CDR1 is MDHEN and CDR2 is SYDVKM. As part of library construction, unique molecular identifiers were attached to individual cDNA molecules. TCRdb re-derived calls from the 5' RACE reads in MiXCR, one entry per CDR3 protein. This table has about 66,000 distinct CDR3 sequences, more than 15% appearing once. A note on this clonotype: Antigen unknown.

Findings and caveats of the study: VDJdb matching, biased toward anti-spike CD8 responses, missed private and CD4 specificities.

The rearrangement joins TRBV28 to TRBJ2-3; 7 nucleotides agree with TRBD1. The specimen comprised whole blood, sampled at baseline. The sequence was obtained from an adult who was a healthcare worker with PCR-confirmed SARS-CoV-2 infection or an uninfected control (not recorded which). The CDR3 DNA reads TGTGCCAGCAGCCTGAGGGGGCTCAGCACAGATACGCAGTATTTT. Residues: CASSLRGLSTDTQYF.